Below are 18 T cell receptor beta chains sequenced from a single sample in a study of shared clonotypes between healthy human individuals. Clones were sequenced by immunoSEQ multiplex PCR, and TCRdb holds only the in-frame ones, with some missing. In the table there are around 350,000 clones, less than 75% of which are singletons. Sequences were obtained from memory CD4+ T cells sorted from blood. Subset described: CD45RA-negative fraction. The receptors derive from a man aged 25-45 years in good health.

The chain has TRBV5-1 and TRBJ2-5; TRBD2 agrees at 7 bases. The CDR3 has 16 amino acids. Germline CDR1 reads SGHRS; CDR2 reads YFSETQ. V was pared by 0 bases and J by 2 bases, with 7 bases of the junction left unmatched. CDR3 residues: CASSLAGGLPQETQYF. The CDR3 DNA follows: TGCGCCAGCAGCTTGGCGGGGGGACTACCTCAAGAGACCCAGTACTTC.

V and J are TRBV5-4 and TRBJ1-2, with D perhaps TRBD1 (5 bases). Trimming cost V 0 bases and J 4 bases, with 13 bases left between them. This CDR3 is built from 15 residues. CDR1 and CDR2 (germline): SGHNT, YYREEE (reference sequence). As DNA, the CDR3 is TGTGCCAGCAGCTTGGCATTGCAGGGTATCTATGGCTACACCTTC. Amino acids: CASSLALQGIYGYTF.

A few counts support this clone. The DNA of the CDR3 is TGCGCCAGCAGCCAAGATTCGGGACAGCGACCCACGCAGTATTTT. Protein sequence: CASSQDSGQRPTQYF. The gene calls are TRBV4-3 and TRBJ2-3, with TRBD1 matching 7 bases. Looked up from germline, CDR1 is LGHNA and CDR2 is YSLEER. The CDR3 spans 15 residues. V lost 0 bases and J lost 9; bases outside the gene matches: 9.

V is TRBV10-2 and J is TRBJ2-1, with a weak D call TRBD1 (6 bases). Trimming pared 6 bases from V and 2 bases from J, leaving 14 bases between. The CDR3 has 15 amino acids. CDR1 and CDR2 (germline): WSHSY, SAAADI. The CDR3 coding sequence is TGCGCCAGCAGCAACAGGGATCCCACCTACAATGAGCAGTTCTTC. It yields the protein CASSNRDPTYNEQFF.

This clone was observed a handful of times. This chain connects TRBV27 to TRBJ2-2, with D maybe TRBD1 (5 bases). This CDR3 spans 15 amino acids. Trimming removed 3 bases at V and 2 bases at J, with 10 bases between. Germline V gene lookup returns CDR1 MNHEY and CDR2 SMNVEV (reference sequence). The CDR3 region has the DNA TGTGCCAGCAGTTTTTACAGGAGAAACACCGGGGAGCTGTTTTTT. This translates into CASSFYRRNTGELFF.

This chain links TRBV2 with TRBJ2-5; TRBD1 might be the D (6 bases). CDR1 is SNHLY and CDR2 is FYNNEI in the germline V gene. Trimming pared 7 bases from V and 2 bases from J, leaving 17 bases between. This CDR3 is built from 15 residues. The CDR3 sequence: CASNREWGIQETQYF. As DNA, the CDR3 is TGTGCCAGCAACAGGGAGTGGGGTATTCAAGAGACCCAGTACTTC. Full variable domain (rest looked up from reference TRBV2 and TRBJ2-5): EPEVTQTPSHQVTQMGQEVILRCVPISNHLYFYWYRQILGQKVEFLVSFYNNEISEKSEIFDDQFSVERPDGSNFTLKIRSTKLEDSAMYFCASNREWGIQETQYFGPGTRLLVL.

This chain's CDR3 is CASSDPPKYEQYF. The CDR3 DNA reads TGTGCCAGCAGCGACCCGCCAAAATACGAGCAGTACTTC. The gene calls are TRBV28 and TRBJ2-7; D gene ambiguous. With 6 bases removed from V and 4 bases from J, the gap between germline ends came to 13 bases. The length of the CDR3 is 13 residues. The germline gives CDR1 MDHEN, CDR2 SYDVKM.

The chain has TRBV29-1 and TRBJ2-2; 11 nucleotides align to TRBD2. The germline CDR1 and CDR2 sequences are SQVTM and ANQGSEA. V dropped 5 bases and J dropped 7; count of bases not matched to a gene: 6. The CDR3 contains 14 residues. The DNA of the CDR3 is TGCAGCGTTCTAGCGGGAGGTGGGATCGGGGAGCTGTTTTTT. This codes for CSVLAGGGIGELFF.

The chain uses TRBV4-1 and TRBJ2-1; 8 bases are shared with TRBD2. Germline CDR1 is MGHRA and CDR2 is YSYEKL. V lost 2 bases to trimming and J lost 1 base; unmatched junction nucleotides: 1. This CDR3 has 15 amino acids. The CDR3 region has the DNA TGCGCCAGCAGCCAAATAGCGGGATCCTACAATGAGCAGTTCTTC. Protein product: CASSQIAGSYNEQFF.

This sequence joins TRBV5-5 and TRBJ2-3; D unclear. Germline V gene sequence: CDR1 SGHKS, CDR2 YYEKEE (reference sequence). This CDR3 is 13 amino acids long. V gave up 4 bases and J gave up 6 bases, with 12 bases separating them. CDR3: CASSLGDGDTQYF. The CDR3 nucleotides are TGTGCCAGCAGCCTGGGTGACGGGGATACGCAGTATTTT.

The J gene is TRBJ2-7, the V gene TRBV7-9; possible D gene TRBD1, 6 bases. The CDR3 totals 14 residues. Trimming shortened V by 2 bases and J by 3 bases, and 11 bases separated the two germline ends. Germline V lookup: CDR1 SEHNR, CDR2 FQNEAQ (reference sequence). CDR3 bases: TGTGCCAGCAGCTTAATAGGGGGTCACTACGAGCAGTACTTC. Encoded protein: CASSLIGGHYEQYF.

The genes are TRBV5-1 and TRBJ2-3; TRBD2 matches 8 bases. After removal of 3 bases from V and 5 bases from J, the junction contained 5 bases not matched to a gene. This CDR3 has 14 residues. The V gene's germline CDR1 is SGHRS and CDR2 YFSETQ. CDR3 in DNA: TGCGCCAGCAGCTCTGGCGGGGGGCAAGATACGCAGTATTTT. Its translation: CASSSGGGQDTQYF.

In its sample, this clone was seen many times. The CDR3: CATKPGRGRYYGYTF. The CDR3 bases are TGTGCCACGAAACCAGGGAGGGGTCGGTACTATGGCTACACCTTC. The chain employs TRBV28 and TRBJ1-2; D is possibly TRBD1 (5 bases). This CDR3 contains 15 residues. From germline, CDR1 is MDHEN and CDR2 SYDVKM. Deletions cut 10 bases from V and 3 bases from J, with 21 bases between.

This chain joins TRBV4-3 and TRBJ2-5; TRBD2 might be the D (5 bases). V was cut by 4 bases and J by 0 bases, with 15 bases left in between. The CDR3 contains 16 residues. Germline V gene lookup returns CDR1 LGHNA and CDR2 YSLEER. The CDR3 sequence: CASSLDYTSYQETQYF. The CDR3, as DNA: TGCGCCAGCAGCCTAGACTACACTTCGTACCAAGAGACCCAGTACTTC.

About this clone itself: Other DNA sequences in the same sample also yield this CDR3. The V gene is TRBV19, the J gene TRBJ2-2, with TRBD1 identical over 9 bases. CDR3 length: 14 amino acids. The J segment lost 7 bases and the V segment lost 7 bases, leaving 7 bases of the junction unmatched. Germline CDR1 reads LNHDA; CDR2 reads SQIVND (reference sequence). Written as DNA, the CDR3 is TGTGCCAGTACTCCGGGACAGGGAATCGGGGAGCTGTTTTTT. Its translation: CASTPGQGIGELFF.

The rearrangement uses TRBV4-1 and TRBJ2-1, with D perhaps matching TRBD2 (6 bases). The CDR3 contains 15 residues. Trimming removed 0 bases at V and 5 bases at J, with 11 bases between. Per germline, CDR1 MGHRA and CDR2 YSYEKL. The CDR3 bases are TGCGCCAGCAGCCAAGAGCTAGCGAGGCACAATGAGCAGTTCTTC. Protein: CASSQELARHNEQFF.

This clone came up a few times. The J gene is TRBJ2-7, the V gene TRBV27; 8 positions agree with TRBD1. This CDR3 has 15 amino acids. Trimming took 6 bases from V and 9 from J; bases not matched to a gene: 16. CDR1 is MNHEY and CDR2 is SMNVEV in the germline V gene (reference sequence). In DNA form, the CDR3 reads TGTGCCAGCAGGAGTCAAGACAGGGGTAAGAATAGGCAGTACTTC. This sequence encodes CASRSQDRGKNRQYF.

The rearrangement joins TRBV18 to TRBJ2-3; 11 nucleotides line up with TRBD2. The CDR3 covers 15 residues. V lost 4 bases, J lost 7 bases, and 7 bases stayed unmatched. CDR1 is KGHSH and CDR2 is LQKENI in the germline V gene. CDR3 protein: CASSLSSGRPNTQYF. In nucleotides, the CDR3 is TGTGCCAGCTCACTATCTAGCGGGAGGCCGAATACGCAGTATTTT.